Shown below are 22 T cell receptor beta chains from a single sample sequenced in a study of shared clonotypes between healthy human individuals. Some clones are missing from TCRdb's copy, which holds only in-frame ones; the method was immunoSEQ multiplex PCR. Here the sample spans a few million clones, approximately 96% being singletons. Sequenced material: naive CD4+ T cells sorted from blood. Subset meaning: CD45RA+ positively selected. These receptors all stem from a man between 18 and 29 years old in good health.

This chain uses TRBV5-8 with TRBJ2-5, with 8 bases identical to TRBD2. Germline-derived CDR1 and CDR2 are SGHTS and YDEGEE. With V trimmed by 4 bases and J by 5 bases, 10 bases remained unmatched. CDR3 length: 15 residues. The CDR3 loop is CASSPTGGVWETQYF. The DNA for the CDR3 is TGTGCCAGCAGCCCCACCGGGGGGGTATGGGAGACCCAGTACTTC.

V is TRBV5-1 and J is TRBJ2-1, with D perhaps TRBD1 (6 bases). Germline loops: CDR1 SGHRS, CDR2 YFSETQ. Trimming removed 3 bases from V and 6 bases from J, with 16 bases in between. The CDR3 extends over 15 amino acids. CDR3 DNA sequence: TGCGCCAGCAGCTCTTTGACAGGATTGGGCAATGAGCAGTTCTTC. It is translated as CASSSLTGLGNEQFF.

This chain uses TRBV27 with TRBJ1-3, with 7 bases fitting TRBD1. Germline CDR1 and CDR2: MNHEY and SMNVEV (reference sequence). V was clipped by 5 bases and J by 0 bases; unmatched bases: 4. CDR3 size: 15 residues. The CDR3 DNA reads TGTGCCAGCAGTACATACAGGGGCTCTGGAAACACCATATATTTT. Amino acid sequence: CASSTYRGSGNTIYF.

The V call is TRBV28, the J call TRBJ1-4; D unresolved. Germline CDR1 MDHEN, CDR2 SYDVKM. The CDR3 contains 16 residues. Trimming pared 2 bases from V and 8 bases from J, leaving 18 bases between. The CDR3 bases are TGTGCCAGCAGTTTACCTCTACCCAACTCGAGAGAAAAACTGTTTTTT. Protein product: CASSLPLPNSREKLFF. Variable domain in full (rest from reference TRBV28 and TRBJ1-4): DVKVTQSSRYLVKRTGEKVFLECVQDMDHENMFWYRQDPGLGLRLIYFSYDVKMKEKGDIPEGYSVSREKKERFSLILESASTNQTSMYLCASSLPLPNSREKLFFGSGTQLSVL.

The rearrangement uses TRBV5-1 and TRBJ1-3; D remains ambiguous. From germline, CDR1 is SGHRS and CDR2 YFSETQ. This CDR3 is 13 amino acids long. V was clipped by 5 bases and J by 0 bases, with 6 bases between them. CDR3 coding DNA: TGCGCCAGCAGGTCCAGCTCTGGAAACACCATATATTTT. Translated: CASRSSSGNTIYF.

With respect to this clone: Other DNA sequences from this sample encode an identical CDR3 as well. As DNA, the CDR3 is TGTGCCAGCTCACCCCGGGACAGGGGCTACGAGCAGTACTTC. Translated: CASSPRDRGYEQYF. This chain connects TRBV18 to TRBJ2-7; 10 bases match TRBD1. The V and J ends lost 3 bases and 3 bases, in that order; junction bases with no gene match: 2. Germline V gives CDR1 KGHSH, CDR2 LQKENI. The CDR3 has 14 amino acids.

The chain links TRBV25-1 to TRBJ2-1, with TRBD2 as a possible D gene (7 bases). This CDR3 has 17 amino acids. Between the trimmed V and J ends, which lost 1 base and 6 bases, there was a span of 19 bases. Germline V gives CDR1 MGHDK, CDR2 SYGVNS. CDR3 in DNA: TGTGCCAGCAGTGAATGGAACGGCGGGGGCCCTAGCAATGAGCAGTTCTTC. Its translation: CASSEWNGGGPSNEQFF.

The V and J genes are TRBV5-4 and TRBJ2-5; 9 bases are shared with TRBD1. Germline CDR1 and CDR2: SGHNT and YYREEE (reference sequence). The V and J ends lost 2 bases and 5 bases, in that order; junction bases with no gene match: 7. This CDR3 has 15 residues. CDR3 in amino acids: CASSFEQGAKETQYF. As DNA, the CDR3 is TGTGCCAGCAGCTTCGAACAGGGGGCGAAGGAGACCCAGTACTTC. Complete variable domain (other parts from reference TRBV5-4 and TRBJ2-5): ETGVTQSPTHLIKTRGQQVTLRCSSQSGHNTVSWYQQALGQGPQFIFQYYREEENGRGNFPPRFSGLQFPNYSSELNVNALELDDSALYLCASSFEQGAKETQYFGPGTRLLVL.

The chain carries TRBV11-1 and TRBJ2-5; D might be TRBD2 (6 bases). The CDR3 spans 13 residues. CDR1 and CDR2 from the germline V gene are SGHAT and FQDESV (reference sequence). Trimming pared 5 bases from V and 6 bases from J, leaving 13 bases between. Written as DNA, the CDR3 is TGTGCCAGCAGCCAGGTCGGGGGTCAGACCCAGTACTTC. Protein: CASSQVGGQTQYF.

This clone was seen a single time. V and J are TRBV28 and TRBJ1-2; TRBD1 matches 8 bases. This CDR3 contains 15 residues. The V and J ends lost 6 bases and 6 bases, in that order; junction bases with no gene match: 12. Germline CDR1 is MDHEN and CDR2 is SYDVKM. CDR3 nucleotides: TGTGCCAGCAGGAGATCGGACAGGGCCCTTGATGGCTACACCTTC. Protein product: CASRRSDRALDGYTF.

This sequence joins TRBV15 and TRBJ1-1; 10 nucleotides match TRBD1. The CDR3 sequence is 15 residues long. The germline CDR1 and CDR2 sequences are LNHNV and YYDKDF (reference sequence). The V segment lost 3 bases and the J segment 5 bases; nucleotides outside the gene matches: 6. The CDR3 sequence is CATSRGTGVKTEAFF. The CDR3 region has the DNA TGTGCCACCAGCAGGGGGACAGGGGTAAAGACTGAAGCTTTCTTT. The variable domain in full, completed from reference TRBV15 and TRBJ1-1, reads DAMVIQNPRYQVTQFGKPVTLSCSQTLNHNVMYWYQQKSSQAPKLLFHYYDKDFNNEADTPDNFQSRRPNTSFCFLDIRSPGLGDTAMYLCATSRGTGVKTEAFFGQGTRLTVV.

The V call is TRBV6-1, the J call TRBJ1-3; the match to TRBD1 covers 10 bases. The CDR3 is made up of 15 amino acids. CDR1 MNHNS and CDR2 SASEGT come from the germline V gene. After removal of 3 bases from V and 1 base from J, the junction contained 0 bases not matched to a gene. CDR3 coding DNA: TGTGCCAGCAGTGAGGGACAGGGGTCTGGAAACACCATATATTTT. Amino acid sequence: CASSEGQGSGNTIYF.

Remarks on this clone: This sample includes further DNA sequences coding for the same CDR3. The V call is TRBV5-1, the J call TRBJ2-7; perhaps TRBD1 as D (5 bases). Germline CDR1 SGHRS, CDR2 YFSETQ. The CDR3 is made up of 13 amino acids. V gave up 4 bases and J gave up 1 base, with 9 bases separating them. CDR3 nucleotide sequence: TGCGCCAGCAGCCGAACAGGATCCTACGAGCAGTACTTC. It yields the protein CASSRTGSYEQYF.

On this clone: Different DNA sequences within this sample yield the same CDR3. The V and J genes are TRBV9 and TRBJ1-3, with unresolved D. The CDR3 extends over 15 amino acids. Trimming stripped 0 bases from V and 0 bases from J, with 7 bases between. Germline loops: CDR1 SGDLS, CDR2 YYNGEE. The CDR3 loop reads CASSVDPVSGNTIYF. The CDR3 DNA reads TGTGCCAGCAGCGTAGATCCAGTCTCTGGAAACACCATATATTTT.

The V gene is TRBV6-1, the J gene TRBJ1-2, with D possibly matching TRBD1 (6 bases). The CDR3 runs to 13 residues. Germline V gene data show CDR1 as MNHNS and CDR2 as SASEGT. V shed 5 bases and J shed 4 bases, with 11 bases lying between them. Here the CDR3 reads CASSHTGSYGYTF. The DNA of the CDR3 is TGTGCCAGCAGTCATACAGGGAGCTATGGCTACACCTTC.

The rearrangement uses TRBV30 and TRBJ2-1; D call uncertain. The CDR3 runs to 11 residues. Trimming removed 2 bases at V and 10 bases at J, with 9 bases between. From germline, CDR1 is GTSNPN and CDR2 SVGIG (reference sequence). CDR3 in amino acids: CAWSSTFEQFF. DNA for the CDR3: TGTGCCTGGAGTTCGACCTTCGAGCAGTTCTTC.

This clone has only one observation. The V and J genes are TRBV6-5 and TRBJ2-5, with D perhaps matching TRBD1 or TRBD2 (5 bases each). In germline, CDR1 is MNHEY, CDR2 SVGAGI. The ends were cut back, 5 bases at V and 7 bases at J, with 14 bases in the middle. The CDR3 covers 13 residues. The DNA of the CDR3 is TGTGCCAGCAGTCCCGGGACGCTAGGGACCCAGTACTTC. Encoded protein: CASSPGTLGTQYF.

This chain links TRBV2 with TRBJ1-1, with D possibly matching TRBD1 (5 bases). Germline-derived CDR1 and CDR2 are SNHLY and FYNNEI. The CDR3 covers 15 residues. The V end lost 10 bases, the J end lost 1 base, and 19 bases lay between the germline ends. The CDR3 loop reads CATTLADSKNTEAFF. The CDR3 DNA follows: TGTGCCACCACCCTTGCCGACAGCAAGAACACTGAAGCTTTCTTT.

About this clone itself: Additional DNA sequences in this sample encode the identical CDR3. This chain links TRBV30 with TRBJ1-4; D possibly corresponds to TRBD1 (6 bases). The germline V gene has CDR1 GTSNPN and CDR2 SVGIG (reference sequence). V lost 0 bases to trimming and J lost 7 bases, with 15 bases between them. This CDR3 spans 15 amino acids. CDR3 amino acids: CAWSVGGARSEKLFF. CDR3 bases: TGTGCCTGGAGTGTAGGGGGGGCGCGGAGTGAAAAACTGTTTTTT.

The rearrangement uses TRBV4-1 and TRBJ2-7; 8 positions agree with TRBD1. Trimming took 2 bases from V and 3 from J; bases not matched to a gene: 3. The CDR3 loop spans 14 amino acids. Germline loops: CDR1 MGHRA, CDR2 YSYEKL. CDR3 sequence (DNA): TGCGCCAGCAGCCAAAGACAGGGGATCTACGAGCAGTACTTC. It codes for CASSQRQGIYEQYF.

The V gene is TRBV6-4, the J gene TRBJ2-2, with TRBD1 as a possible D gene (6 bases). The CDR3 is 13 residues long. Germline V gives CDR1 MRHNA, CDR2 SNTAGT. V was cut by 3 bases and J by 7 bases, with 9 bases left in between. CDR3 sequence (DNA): TGTGCCAGCAGTGAGGGGGCGTACGGGGAGCTGTTTTTT. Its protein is CASSEGAYGELFF.

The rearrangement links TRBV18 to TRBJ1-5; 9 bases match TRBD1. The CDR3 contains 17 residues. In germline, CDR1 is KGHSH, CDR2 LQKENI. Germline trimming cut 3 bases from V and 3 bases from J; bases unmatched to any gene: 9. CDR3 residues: CASSPKRGQGFNQPQHF. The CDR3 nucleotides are TGTGCCAGCTCACCGAAGAGGGGACAGGGCTTCAATCAGCCCCAGCATTTT. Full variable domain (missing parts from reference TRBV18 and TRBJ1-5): NAGVMQNPRHLVRRRGQEARLRCSPMKGHSHVYWYRQLPEEGLKFMVYLQKENIIDESGMPKERFSAEFPKEGPSILRIQQVVRGDSAAYFCASSPKRGQGFNQPQHFGDGTRLSIL.